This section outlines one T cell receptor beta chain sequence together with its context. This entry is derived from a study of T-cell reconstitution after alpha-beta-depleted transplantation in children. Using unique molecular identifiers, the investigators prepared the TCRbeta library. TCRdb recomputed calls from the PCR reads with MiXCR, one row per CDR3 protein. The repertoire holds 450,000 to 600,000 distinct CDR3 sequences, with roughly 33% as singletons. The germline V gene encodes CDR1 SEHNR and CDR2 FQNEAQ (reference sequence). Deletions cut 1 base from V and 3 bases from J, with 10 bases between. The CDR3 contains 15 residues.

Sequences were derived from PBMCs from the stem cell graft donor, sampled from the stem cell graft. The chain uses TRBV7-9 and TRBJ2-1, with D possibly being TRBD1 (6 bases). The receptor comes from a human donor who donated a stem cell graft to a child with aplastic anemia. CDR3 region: CASSLGTANYNEQFF. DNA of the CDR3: TGTGCCAGCAGCTTAGGGACAGCCAACTACAATGAGCAGTTCTTC.